This record looks at one T cell receptor beta chain sequence and its context. The antigen remains unidentified. The CDR3 is 14 residues long. CDR1 is MNHNS and CDR2 is SASEGT in the germline V gene. V gave up 3 bases and J gave up 3 bases; unmatched junction bases: 3. The entry originates in a study of cytomegalovirus exposure and HLA in healthy donors. Overall study results and limits: Most CMV-associated TCR beta chains were later found to appear HLA-restricted. A further, later analysis showed that HLA-associated TCR beta chains (compared with equally common others) were more clonally expanded.

Amplification used 60 Vbeta primers and 13 Jbeta primers. Clones were sequenced by immunoSEQ multiplex PCR, and TCRdb holds only the in-frame ones, with some missing. The sample records 150,000 or so clones, more than 65% being singletons. The sample was PBMCs. This receptor was taken from a man in his late teens or twenties in good health and CMV-seropositive. The J gene is TRBJ2-7, the V gene TRBV6-1, with 9 nucleotides matching TRBD1. The CDR3 region is CASSEGTGSYEQYF. The CDR3 DNA follows: TGTGCCAGCAGTGAGGGGACAGGGAGCTACGAGCAGTACTTC.